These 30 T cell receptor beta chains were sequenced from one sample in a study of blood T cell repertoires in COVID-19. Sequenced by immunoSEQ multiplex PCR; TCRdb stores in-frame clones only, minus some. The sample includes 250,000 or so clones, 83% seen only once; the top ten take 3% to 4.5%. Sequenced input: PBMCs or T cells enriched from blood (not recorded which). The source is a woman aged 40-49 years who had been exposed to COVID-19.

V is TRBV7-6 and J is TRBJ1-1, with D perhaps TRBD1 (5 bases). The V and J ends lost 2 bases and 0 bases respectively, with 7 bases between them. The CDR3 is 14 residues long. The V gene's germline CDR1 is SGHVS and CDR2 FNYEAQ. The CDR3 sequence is CASSLRQMNTEAFF. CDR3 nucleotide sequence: TGTGCCAGCAGCTTAAGACAGATGAACACTGAAGCTTTCTTT.

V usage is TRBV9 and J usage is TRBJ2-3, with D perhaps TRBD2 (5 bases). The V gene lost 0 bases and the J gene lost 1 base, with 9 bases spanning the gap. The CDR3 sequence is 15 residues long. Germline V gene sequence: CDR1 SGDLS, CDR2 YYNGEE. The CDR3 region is CASSVGGGRTDTQYF. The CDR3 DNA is TGTGCCAGCAGCGTAGGCGGCGGGCGCACAGATACGCAGTATTTT.

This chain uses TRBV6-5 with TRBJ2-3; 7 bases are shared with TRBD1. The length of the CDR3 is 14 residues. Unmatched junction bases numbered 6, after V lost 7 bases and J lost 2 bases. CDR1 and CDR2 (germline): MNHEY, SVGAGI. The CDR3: CASIRDRYTDTQYF. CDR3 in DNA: TGTGCCAGCATCCGGGACAGATACACAGATACGCAGTATTTT.

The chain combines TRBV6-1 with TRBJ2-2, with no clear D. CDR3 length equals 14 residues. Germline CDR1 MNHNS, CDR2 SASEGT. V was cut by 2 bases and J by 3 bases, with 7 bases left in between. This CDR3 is CASSEPIDTGELFF. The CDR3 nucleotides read TGTGCCAGCAGTGAACCAATAGACACCGGGGAGCTGTTTTTT.

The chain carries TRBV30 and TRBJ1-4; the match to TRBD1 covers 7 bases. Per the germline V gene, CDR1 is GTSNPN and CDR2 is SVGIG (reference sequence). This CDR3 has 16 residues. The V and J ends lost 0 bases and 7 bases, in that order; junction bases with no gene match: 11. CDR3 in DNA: TGTGCCTGGAGTGTACGCACTTTAGGGGGCTCTGAAAAACTGTTTTTT. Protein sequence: CAWSVRTLGGSEKLFF.

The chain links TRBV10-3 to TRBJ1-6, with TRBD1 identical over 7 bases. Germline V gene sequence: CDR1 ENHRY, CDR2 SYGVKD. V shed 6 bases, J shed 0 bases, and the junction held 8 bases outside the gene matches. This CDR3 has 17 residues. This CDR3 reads CAIRGTDGVSYNSPLHF. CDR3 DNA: TGTGCCATCAGGGGGACAGATGGGGTCTCCTATAATTCACCCCTCCACTTT.

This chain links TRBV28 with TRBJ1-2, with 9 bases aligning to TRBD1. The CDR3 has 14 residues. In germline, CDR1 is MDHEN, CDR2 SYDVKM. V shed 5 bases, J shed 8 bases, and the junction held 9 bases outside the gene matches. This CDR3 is CASSPLQGARGYTF. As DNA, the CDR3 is TGTGCCAGCAGTCCCCTACAGGGGGCCCGCGGCTACACCTTC.

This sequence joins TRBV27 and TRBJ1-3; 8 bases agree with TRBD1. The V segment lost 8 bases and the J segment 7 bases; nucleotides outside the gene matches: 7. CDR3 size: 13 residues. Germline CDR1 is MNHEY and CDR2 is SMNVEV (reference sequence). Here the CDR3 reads CASGQGAGNTIYF. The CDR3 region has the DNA TGTGCCAGCGGGCAGGGGGCAGGTAACACCATATATTTT.

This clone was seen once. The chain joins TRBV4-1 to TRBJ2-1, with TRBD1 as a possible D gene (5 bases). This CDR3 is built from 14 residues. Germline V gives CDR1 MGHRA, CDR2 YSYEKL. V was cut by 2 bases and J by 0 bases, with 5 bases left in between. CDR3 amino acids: CASSQQGSYNEQFF. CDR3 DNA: TGCGCCAGCAGCCAACAGGGCTCCTACAATGAGCAGTTCTTC.

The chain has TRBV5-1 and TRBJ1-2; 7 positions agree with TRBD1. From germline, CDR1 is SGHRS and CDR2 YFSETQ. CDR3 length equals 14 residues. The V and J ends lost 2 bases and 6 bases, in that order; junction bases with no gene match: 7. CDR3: CASSFRGRDNGYTF. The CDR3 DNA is TGCGCCAGCAGCTTTAGGGGGCGCGATAATGGCTACACCTTC.

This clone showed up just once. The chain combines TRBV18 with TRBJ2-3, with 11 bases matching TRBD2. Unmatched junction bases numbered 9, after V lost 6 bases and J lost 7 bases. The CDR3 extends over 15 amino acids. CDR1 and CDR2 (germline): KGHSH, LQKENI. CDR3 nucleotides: TGTGCCAGCTCTCCCGCTAGCGGGGGGACATATACGCAGTATTTT. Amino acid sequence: CASSPASGGTYTQYF.

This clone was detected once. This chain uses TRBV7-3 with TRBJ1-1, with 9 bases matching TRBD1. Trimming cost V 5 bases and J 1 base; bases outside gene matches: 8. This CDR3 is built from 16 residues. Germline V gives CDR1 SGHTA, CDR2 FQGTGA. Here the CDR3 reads CASSQQGAPWNTEAFF. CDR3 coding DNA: TGTGCCAGCAGCCAACAGGGGGCACCCTGGAACACTGAAGCTTTCTTT.

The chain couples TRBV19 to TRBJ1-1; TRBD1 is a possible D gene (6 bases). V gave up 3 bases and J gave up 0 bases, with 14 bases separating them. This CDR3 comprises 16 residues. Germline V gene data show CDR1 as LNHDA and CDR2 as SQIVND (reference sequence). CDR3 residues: CASSIGGGQLNTEAFF. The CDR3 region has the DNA TGTGCCAGTAGTATTGGGGGGGGGCAGTTGAACACTGAAGCTTTCTTT.

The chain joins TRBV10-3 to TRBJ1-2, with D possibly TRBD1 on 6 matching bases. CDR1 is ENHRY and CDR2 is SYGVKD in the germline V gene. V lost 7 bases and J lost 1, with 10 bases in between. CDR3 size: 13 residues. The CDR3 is CAINSGVNYGYTF. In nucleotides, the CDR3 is TGTGCCATCAACTCAGGGGTTAACTATGGCTACACCTTC.

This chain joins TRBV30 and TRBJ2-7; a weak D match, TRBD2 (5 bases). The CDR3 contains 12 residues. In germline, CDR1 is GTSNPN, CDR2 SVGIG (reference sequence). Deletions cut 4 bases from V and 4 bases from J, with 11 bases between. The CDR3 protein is CAWNSGDYEQYF. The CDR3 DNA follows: TGTGCCTGGAATTCCGGGGATTACGAGCAGTACTTC.

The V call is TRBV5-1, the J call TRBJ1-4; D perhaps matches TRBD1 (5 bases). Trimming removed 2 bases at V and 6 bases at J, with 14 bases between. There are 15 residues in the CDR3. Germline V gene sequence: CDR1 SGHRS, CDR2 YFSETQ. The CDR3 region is CASSLTGERDEKLFF. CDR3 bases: TGCGCCAGCAGCTTAACAGGAGAGCGCGATGAAAAACTGTTTTTT.

CDR3 bases: TGTGCCAGCAGCCTCGGAGCCGGGACAGCCTATAATTCACCCCTCCACTTT. Its protein is CASSLGAGTAYNSPLHF. This chain uses TRBV28 with TRBJ1-6; 7 bases map to TRBD1. The junction had 10 bases not matched to a gene; V was cut back by 6 bases and J by 2 bases. Germline V gives CDR1 MDHEN, CDR2 SYDVKM. The length of the CDR3 is 17 residues.

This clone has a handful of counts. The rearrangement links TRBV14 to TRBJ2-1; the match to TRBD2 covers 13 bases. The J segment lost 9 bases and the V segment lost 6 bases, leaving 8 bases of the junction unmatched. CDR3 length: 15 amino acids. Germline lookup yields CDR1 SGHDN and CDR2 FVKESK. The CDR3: CASRLTSGGAPEQFF. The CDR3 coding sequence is TGTGCCAGCAGACTAACTAGCGGGGGGGCCCCTGAGCAGTTCTTC.

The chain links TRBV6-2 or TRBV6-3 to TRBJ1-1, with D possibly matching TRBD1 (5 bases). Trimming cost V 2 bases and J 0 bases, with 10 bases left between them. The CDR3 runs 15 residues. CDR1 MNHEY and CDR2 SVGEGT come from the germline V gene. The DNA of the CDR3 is TGTGCCAGCAGTTACGGAGGGACGGTGAACACTGAAGCTTTCTTT. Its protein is CASSYGGTVNTEAFF.

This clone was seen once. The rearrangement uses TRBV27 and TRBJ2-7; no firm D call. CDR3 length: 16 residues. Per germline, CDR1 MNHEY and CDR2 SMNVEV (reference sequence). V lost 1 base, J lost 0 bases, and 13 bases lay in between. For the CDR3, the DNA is TGTGCCAGCAGTTTATATCCGGGTTTCAGCTCCTACGAGCAGTACTTC. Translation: CASSLYPGFSSYEQYF.

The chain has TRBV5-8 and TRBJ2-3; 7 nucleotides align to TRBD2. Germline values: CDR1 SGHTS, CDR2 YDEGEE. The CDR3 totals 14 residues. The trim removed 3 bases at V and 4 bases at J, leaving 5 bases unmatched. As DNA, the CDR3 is TGTGCCAGCAGCTACCGACTAGCCGCAGATACGCAGTATTTT. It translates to CASSYRLAADTQYF.

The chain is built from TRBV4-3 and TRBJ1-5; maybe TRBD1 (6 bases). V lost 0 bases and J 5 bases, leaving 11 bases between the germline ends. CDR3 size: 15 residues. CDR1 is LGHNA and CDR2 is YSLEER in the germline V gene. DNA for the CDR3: TGCGCCAGCAGCCAAGATGACAGGCTTGATCAGCCCCAGCATTTT. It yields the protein CASSQDDRLDQPQHF.

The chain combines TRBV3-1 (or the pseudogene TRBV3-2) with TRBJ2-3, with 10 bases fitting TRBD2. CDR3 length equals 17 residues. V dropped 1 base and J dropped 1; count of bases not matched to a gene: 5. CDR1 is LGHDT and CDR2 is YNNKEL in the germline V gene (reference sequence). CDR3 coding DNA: TGTGCCAGCAGCCAAGGAGCGGGGGGGCCTCGCACAGATACGCAGTATTTT. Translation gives CASSQGAGGPRTDTQYF.

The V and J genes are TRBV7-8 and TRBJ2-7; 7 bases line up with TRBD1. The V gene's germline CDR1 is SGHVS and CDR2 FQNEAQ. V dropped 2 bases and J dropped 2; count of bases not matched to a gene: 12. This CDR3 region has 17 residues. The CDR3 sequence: CASSLRQGVSSPYEQYF. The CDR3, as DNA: TGTGCCAGCAGCTTACGTCAGGGGGTCTCATCCCCCTACGAGCAGTACTTC.

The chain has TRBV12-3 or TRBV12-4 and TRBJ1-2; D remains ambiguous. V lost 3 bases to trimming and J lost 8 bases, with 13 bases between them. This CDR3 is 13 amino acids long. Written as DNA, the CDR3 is TGTGCCAGCAGTTTTCAAAAGGCGGGGGGCTACACCTTC. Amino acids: CASSFQKAGGYTF.

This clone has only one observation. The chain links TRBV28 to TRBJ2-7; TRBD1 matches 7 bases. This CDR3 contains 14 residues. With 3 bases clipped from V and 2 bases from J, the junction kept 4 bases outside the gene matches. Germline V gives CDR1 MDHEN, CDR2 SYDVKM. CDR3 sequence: CASSFQGDTYEQYF. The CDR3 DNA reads TGTGCCAGCAGTTTCCAGGGGGACACCTACGAGCAGTACTTC.

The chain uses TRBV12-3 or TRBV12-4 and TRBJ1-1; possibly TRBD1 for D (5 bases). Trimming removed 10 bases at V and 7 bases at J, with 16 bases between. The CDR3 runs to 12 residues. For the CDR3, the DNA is TGTGCCACCAATAAGGGGCCGGATGAAGCTTTCTTT. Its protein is CATNKGPDEAFF.

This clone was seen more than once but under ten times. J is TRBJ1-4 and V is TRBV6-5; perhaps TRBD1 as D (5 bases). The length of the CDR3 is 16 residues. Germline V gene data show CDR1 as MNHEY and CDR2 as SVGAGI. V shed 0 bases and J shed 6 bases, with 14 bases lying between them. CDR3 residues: CASSYSNGGDYEKLFF. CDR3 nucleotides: TGTGCCAGCAGTTACTCGAATGGGGGGGATTATGAAAAACTGTTTTTT.

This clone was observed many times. CDR3: CASSPGGARETQYF. CDR3 DNA sequence: TGTGCCAGCAGCCCCGGGGGGGCTCGGGAGACCCAGTACTTC. The chain has TRBV3-1 (or the pseudogene TRBV3-2) and TRBJ2-5, with TRBD2 matching over 8 bases. This CDR3 region has 14 residues. Germline loops: CDR1 LGHDT, CDR2 YNNKEL (reference sequence). With V trimmed by 4 bases and J by 5 bases, 6 bases remained unmatched.

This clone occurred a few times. The CDR3 sequence is CASSQDLDRANQPQHF. The CDR3, as DNA: TGTGCCAGCAGCCAAGATCTAGACAGGGCCAATCAGCCCCAGCATTTT. The rearrangement uses TRBV4-2 and TRBJ1-5; 7 bases agree with TRBD1. Germline values: CDR1 LGHNA, CDR2 YNFKEQ. The CDR3 is 16 amino acids. The J segment lost 3 bases and the V segment lost 0 bases, leaving 5 bases of the junction unmatched.